Only a few counts were recorded for the clone carrying this T cell receptor (beta chain). Its target is not known. The TCR beta cDNA libraries carried unique molecular identifiers. A single record per CDR3 protein comes from TCRdb applying MiXCR to the PCR reads. The data contain hundreds of thousands of distinct CDR3 sequences, 30% of them singletons. Trimming pared 9 bases from V and 6 bases from J, leaving 8 bases between. Germline CDR1 is SEHNR and CDR2 is FQNEAQ (reference sequence). This CDR3 is 11 amino acids long. These data are taken from a study of post-analysis software for immune sequencing data. General study points: Several TRBV segments were more frequent in patients than controls; TRBV5-6, TRBV5-1 and TRBV20-1 belonged to this group. The F measure placed samples prepared in the same batch into strongly shared clusters.

This clonotype originated in a girl aged 10 to 17 with multiple sclerosis. Sample: blood. The J gene is TRBJ2-2, the V gene TRBV7-9; the D is unclear. The CDR3 loop reads CASSSSGELFF. CDR3 nucleotide sequence: TGTGCCAGTTCCTCGTCCGGGGAGCTGTTTTTT.